What follows are 6 T cell receptor beta chains derived from one specimen sequenced in a study of blood T cell repertoires in COVID-19. TCRdb's copy holds only in-frame clones and misses some; the assay was immunoSEQ multiplex PCR. The sample shows about 170,000 clones, around 81% of them seen only once. Sequenced: peripheral blood. These receptors were obtained from a woman of 80 years or more with COVID-19, enrolled during active disease.

A few counts support this clone. This sequence joins TRBV9 and TRBJ2-7; 8 bases map to TRBD2. The CDR3 contains 17 residues. V was clipped by 0 bases and J by 4 bases; unmatched bases: 12. In germline, CDR1 is SGDLS, CDR2 YYNGEE. The CDR3 loop is CASSVGPGQLAAYEQYF. In DNA, the CDR3 is TGTGCCAGCAGCGTAGGTCCCGGTCAACTAGCGGCGTACGAGCAGTACTTC.

This chain connects TRBV3-1 (or the pseudogene TRBV3-2) to TRBJ1-6; no clear D gene. V was cut by 0 bases and J by 6 bases, with 9 bases left in between. Germline V lookup: CDR1 LGHDT, CDR2 YNNKEL (reference sequence). The CDR3 consists of 15 residues. The DNA for the CDR3 is TGTGCCAGCAGCCAAGAGCCAGCGTCTAATTCACCCCTCCACTTT. Protein sequence: CASSQEPASNSPLHF.

This clone was seen only a few times. This sequence joins TRBV27 and TRBJ1-3; the D gene is possibly TRBD1 (6 bases). The CDR3 runs 14 residues. Germline V gene data show CDR1 as MNHEY and CDR2 as SMNVEV (reference sequence). V was pared by 6 bases and J by 1 base, with 10 bases between. The CDR3 region has the DNA TGTGCCAGCAGATCACAGGGTTCTGGAAACACCATATATTTT. It is translated as CASRSQGSGNTIYF.

This clone has more than one count but fewer than ten. The CDR3 DNA reads TGTGCCAACGGCCACCAGCCACCCGGACAGGGGGATTCACCCCTCCACTTT. This codes for CANGHQPPGQGDSPLHF. The chain has TRBV27 and TRBJ1-6; TRBD1 agrees at 10 bases. The germline gives CDR1 MNHEY, CDR2 SMNVEV (reference sequence). J gave up 8 bases and V 10 bases, and 17 bases lay outside the gene matches. CDR3 length: 17 residues.

Details on this clone: The junction differs from germline at one of its ends, possibly a read error. The V call is TRBV6-1, the J call TRBJ2-7; maybe TRBD2 (7 bases). This CDR3 is built from 15 residues. The germline V gene has CDR1 MNHNS and CDR2 SASEGT. The CDR3 sequence: CASREGGGTIYEQYF. In nucleotides, the CDR3 is TGTGCCAGCAGAGAAGGGGGGGGGACAATCTACGAGCAGTACTTC.

V usage is TRBV20-1 and J usage is TRBJ1-2; D is uncertain. The CDR3 is 11 residues long. Trimming left V 6 bases short and J 6 bases short, with 11 bases between. The germline gives CDR1 DFQATT, CDR2 SNEGSKA (reference sequence). The CDR3, as DNA: TGCAGTGCAGGGCGGGCGGATGGCTACACCTTC. This sequence encodes CSAGRADGYTF.